The 27 T cell receptor beta chains below come from one sample, sequenced in a study of Ad26.COV2.S vaccination and SARS-CoV-2 variants. The sample's treatment: 15 to 20 received Ad26.COV2.S at low or high dose, single or two shots; several received placebo; per-sample allocation not given. Collection of samples fell on day 63 after the first vaccine or placebo injection. Clones were read by immunoSEQ multiplex PCR, and TCRdb kept only the in-frame ones, dropping some. In the table there are about 380,000 clones, 83% of which are singletons. The sequencing here drew on peripheral blood, taken in a trial of Ad26.COV2.S vaccine versus placebo. These receptors came from a person aged 18-60 years who received the Ad26.COV2.S COVID-19 vaccine or a placebo.

The chain carries TRBV5-3 and TRBJ2-1; D is unresolved. Being an ORF, TRBV5-3 has a function that is uncertain. There are 13 residues in the CDR3. V lost 4 bases to trimming and J lost 3 bases, with 8 bases between them. In DNA form, the CDR3 reads TGTGCCAGAAGCCCAACTGGCTACAATGAGCAGTTCTTC. This gives the protein CARSPTGYNEQFF.

V gene TRBV11-2 combines with J gene TRBJ2-7; D possibly matches TRBD1 or TRBD2 (5 bases each). Germline CDR1 SGHAT, CDR2 FQNNGV. Trimming stripped 2 bases from V and 2 bases from J, with 10 bases between. The CDR3 length is 14 residues. CDR3 sequence: CASSLPGPAYEQYF. CDR3 nucleotide sequence: TGTGCCAGCAGCTTACCGGGGCCCGCCTACGAGCAGTACTTC.

J is TRBJ1-3 and V is TRBV5-5; D is unclear. Germline CDR1 and CDR2: SGHKS and YYEKEE (reference sequence). V dropped 2 bases and J dropped 0 bases, with 6 bases sitting between them. The length of the CDR3 is 14 residues. This CDR3 reads CASSFRFSGNTIYF. DNA of the CDR3: TGTGCCAGCAGCTTTCGGTTCTCTGGAAACACCATATATTTT.

The CDR3 region is CAWSRTGGIYEQYF. The CDR3 nucleotides are TGTGCCTGGAGCCGGACAGGGGGAATTTACGAGCAGTACTTC. This rearrangement joins TRBV30 to TRBJ2-7, with 10 positions matching TRBD1. This CDR3 is built from 14 residues. Trimming took 3 bases from V and 4 from J; bases not matched to a gene: 6. Germline loops: CDR1 GTSNPN, CDR2 SVGIG (reference sequence).

The chain carries TRBV5-1 and TRBJ1-5; no definite D call. CDR3 length: 15 amino acids. The germline V gene encodes CDR1 SGHRS and CDR2 YFSETQ. V was clipped by 0 bases and J by 3 bases, with 10 bases between them. CDR3 loop: CASSLVTVSNQPQHF. CDR3 nucleotide sequence: TGCGCCAGCAGCTTGGTTACAGTCTCCAATCAGCCCCAGCATTTT.

This clone is a singleton in its sample. V and J are TRBV7-9 and TRBJ2-1; D could derive from TRBD1 or TRBD2 (6 bases each). V gave up 6 bases and J gave up 6 bases, with 18 bases separating them. This CDR3 contains 15 residues. Germline V gives CDR1 SEHNR, CDR2 FQNEAQ (reference sequence). The CDR3 DNA sequence: TGTGCCAGCAGGGATGCTGGGGGGCCGGCCAATGAGCAGTTCTTC. Amino acids: CASRDAGGPANEQFF.

The sample holds a few counts of this clone. The J gene is TRBJ1-2, the V gene TRBV7-8; possibly TRBD1 for D (5 bases). The V end was cut by 5 bases, the J end by 2 bases, with 15 bases between. Germline CDR1 reads SGHVS; CDR2 reads FQNEAQ. The CDR3 is made up of 15 amino acids. The CDR3 DNA reads as TGTGCCAGCAGCCCACGAGGAAGGGGCAACTATGGCTACACCTTC. It yields the protein CASSPRGRGNYGYTF. The full variable domain, completed using reference TRBV7-8 and TRBJ1-2, is GAGVSQSPRYKVAKRGQDVALRCDPISGHVSLFWYQQALGQGPEFLTYFQNEAQLDKSGLPSDRFFAERPEGSVSTLKIQRTQQEDSAVYLCASSPRGRGNYGYTFGSGTRLTVV.

This clone showed up just a few times. The chain uses TRBV5-1 and TRBJ1-1, with 7 bases fitting TRBD1. Trimming at V came to 4 bases and at J to 0 bases, leaving 9 bases not matched to a gene. CDR1 is SGHRS and CDR2 is YFSETQ in the germline V gene. CDR3 length: 16 amino acids. The DNA for the CDR3 is TGCGCCAGCAGCGGGGGGACAGTCCCCATGAACACTGAAGCTTTCTTT. As protein: CASSGGTVPMNTEAFF.

This sequence joins TRBV21-1 and TRBJ2-2; the table's TRBD1 call for D was not verified on the DNA. TRBV21-1 is shown as a pseudogene. The CDR3 runs 15 residues. CDR3 protein: CASSPYGQRTGELFF. CDR3 DNA: TGTGCCAGCAGCCCATATGGACAGCGCACCGGGGAGCTGTTTTTT.

This clone is a singleton in its sample. The V and J genes are TRBV7-3 and TRBJ2-2; the D is unclear. Germline values: CDR1 SGHTA, CDR2 FQGTGA. Trimming took off 4 bases at V and 6 bases at J, with 9 bases between the two ends. This CDR3 region has 13 residues. The CDR3 loop reads CASSSRSPGELFF. CDR3 DNA sequence: TGTGCCAGCAGCTCTCGGTCCCCCGGGGAGCTGTTTTTT. The entire variable domain, with the rest obtained from reference TRBV7-3 and TRBJ2-2, is as follows: GAGVSQTPSNKVTEKGKYVELRCDPISGHTALYWYRQSLGQGPEFLIYFQGTGAADDSGLPNDRFFAVRPEGSVSTLKIQRTERGDSAVYLCASSSRSPGELFFGEGSRLTVL.

The rearrangement links TRBV7-9 to TRBJ1-1; 7 nucleotides align to TRBD1. Germline values: CDR1 SEHNR, CDR2 FQNEAQ (reference sequence). The CDR3 runs 13 residues. The junction had 12 bases not matched to a gene; V was cut back by 5 bases and J by 12 bases. The CDR3 nucleotides are TGTGCCAGCAGCCGAGTGGAGGGGGCCCCTTCTTTCTTT. Protein sequence: CASSRVEGAPSFF.

The chain links TRBV6-5 to TRBJ1-5; D not certain. V shed 7 bases and J shed 4 bases, with 8 bases lying between them. The CDR3 sequence is 12 residues long. The V gene's germline CDR1 is MNHEY and CDR2 SVGAGI. CDR3 sequence reads: CASNWVNQPQHF. The CDR3 DNA is TGTGCCAGCAATTGGGTTAATCAGCCCCAGCATTTT.

This rearrangement joins TRBV2 to TRBJ2-3, with TRBD1 identical over 7 bases. Germline assignment: CDR1 SNHLY and CDR2 FYNNEI. This CDR3 is 15 amino acids long. The V gene end was trimmed by 6 bases and the J gene end by 1 base; junction bases not matched to a gene: 7. Here the CDR3 reads CASSSTGVGTDTQYF. CDR3 sequence (DNA): TGTGCCAGCAGCTCCACAGGGGTGGGCACAGATACGCAGTATTTT.

This clone was counted a few times. The rearrangement uses TRBV5-1 and TRBJ1-6; D perhaps matches TRBD1 (5 bases). CDR3 length: 18 residues. Germline V lookup: CDR1 SGHRS, CDR2 YFSETQ. V dropped 5 bases and J dropped 7 bases, with 25 bases sitting between them. CDR3 nucleotides: TGCGCCAGCAGAGAAACCGGGACCGTGGGGGGAATAAATTCACCCCTCCACTTT. Its protein product is CASRETGTVGGINSPLHF.

The CDR3, as DNA: TGTGCTAGTGGTTTGGTACATGGGGGACCGGCAGGCTACACCTTC. This codes for CASGLVHGGPAGYTF. V gene TRBV12-5 combines with J gene TRBJ1-2; the D gene is possibly TRBD1 (5 bases). CDR3 length: 15 residues. With 0 bases removed from V and 8 bases from J, the gap between germline ends came to 16 bases. Germline CDR1 LGHNT, CDR2 FRNRAP.

The chain uses TRBV11-1 and TRBJ2-7; 8 positions agree with TRBD2. This CDR3 is built from 14 residues. The ends lost 3 bases at V and 5 bases at J; junction bases unmatched: 6. Germline-derived CDR1 and CDR2 are SGHAT and FQDESV (reference sequence). The CDR3 DNA follows: TGTGCCAGCAGCTTTAGCGGGACACTGGACGAGCAGTACTTC. Its protein product is CASSFSGTLDEQYF.

This chain joins TRBV19 and TRBJ2-7; 7 positions match TRBD1. The CDR3 is 13 amino acids. The V and J ends lost 7 bases and 2 bases, in that order; junction bases with no gene match: 5. Looked up from germline, CDR1 is LNHDA and CDR2 is SQIVND (reference sequence). CDR3 nucleotides: TGTGCCAGTACCCCGGGACAGCCCTACGAGCAGTACTTC. Amino acids: CASTPGQPYEQYF.

J is TRBJ1-1 and V is TRBV6-6; 11 nucleotides line up with TRBD1. J gave up 4 bases and V 4 bases, and 5 bases lay outside the gene matches. CDR3 size: 15 residues. Germline V gives CDR1 MNHNY, CDR2 SVGAGI (reference sequence). CDR3 amino acids: CASSSGQGGFTEAFF. In nucleotides, the CDR3 is TGTGCCAGCAGTTCGGGACAGGGGGGGTTCACTGAAGCTTTCTTT.

This chain joins TRBV2 and TRBJ2-5; maybe TRBD2 (5 bases). The CDR3 is made up of 15 amino acids. V lost 6 bases, J lost 2 bases, and 16 bases lay in between. The germline V gene encodes CDR1 SNHLY and CDR2 FYNNEI. The CDR3 DNA follows: TGTGCCAGCAGCTCGTGGCTAGCTACTCAAGAGACCCAGTACTTC. This translates into CASSSWLATQETQYF.

V is TRBV6-4 and J is TRBJ2-2, with TRBD2 as a possible D gene (5 bases). The CDR3 covers 13 residues. V was trimmed by 3 bases and J by 8 bases, leaving 10 bases between them. Germline CDR1 MRHNA, CDR2 SNTAGT. CDR3 sequence reads: CASSEMVAGELFF. CDR3 nucleotides: TGTGCCAGCAGTGAAATGGTAGCGGGGGAGCTGTTTTTT.

The gene calls are TRBV7-2 and TRBJ1-4; D gene ambiguous. CDR3 length: 14 amino acids. V dropped 1 base and J dropped 7 bases, with 10 bases sitting between them. Germline CDR1 is SGHTA and CDR2 is FQGNSA. DNA for the CDR3: TGTGCCAGCAGCTTAGGGTTAGGGAGTGAAAAACTGTTTTTT. This encodes CASSLGLGSEKLFF.

This chain uses TRBV7-9 with TRBJ2-5; 9 positions agree with TRBD2. CDR1 SEHNR and CDR2 FQNEAQ come from the germline V gene (reference sequence). Trimming cost V 2 bases and J 1 base; bases outside gene matches: 8. The CDR3 consists of 17 residues. CDR3 DNA sequence: TGTGCCAGCAGCTTAAAGACCGGGACTAGCCTCCAAGAGACCCAGTACTTC. Protein product: CASSLKTGTSLQETQYF.

This clone was seen only a few times. The genes are TRBV9 and TRBJ2-1, with D possibly matching TRBD2 (6 bases). The CDR3 runs 16 residues. Germline CDR1 reads SGDLS; CDR2 reads YYNGEE. V was clipped by 3 bases and J by 0 bases, with 13 bases between them. The CDR3 protein is CASSGGVSSSYNEQFF. In nucleotides, the CDR3 is TGTGCCAGCAGCGGCGGGGTGTCGAGCTCCTACAATGAGCAGTTCTTC. The full variable domain, its missing parts supplied by reference TRBV9 and TRBJ2-1, is DSGVTQTPKHLITATGQRVTLRCSPRSGDLSVYWYQQSLDQGLQFLIQYYNGEERAKGNILERFSAQQFPDLHSELNLSSLELGDSALYFCASSGGVSSSYNEQFFGPGTRLTVL.

J is TRBJ2-1 and V is TRBV5-6; D possibly corresponds to TRBD1 (6 bases). Germline lookup yields CDR1 SGHDT and CDR2 YYEEEE. The V and J ends lost 2 bases and 9 bases respectively, with 12 bases between them. The CDR3 is made up of 13 amino acids. The CDR3 region is CASSFLRGTEQFF. The CDR3 coding sequence is TGTGCCAGCAGCTTCCTCAGGGGAACTGAGCAGTTCTTC.

The chain employs TRBV11-2 and TRBJ2-3, with 7 bases aligning to TRBD1. Germline V CDR1 and CDR2: SGHAT, FQNNGV. The J segment lost 5 bases and the V segment lost 1 base, leaving 6 bases of the junction unmatched. The CDR3 covers 15 residues. The CDR3 protein is CASSLATGQIDTQYF. CDR3 nucleotides: TGTGCCAGCAGCTTAGCGACAGGGCAAATAGATACGCAGTATTTT.

V and J are TRBV7-2 and TRBJ2-5, with D possibly being TRBD2 (5 bases). Germline CDR1 is SGHTA and CDR2 is FQGNSA. This CDR3 is built from 15 residues. The V end was cut by 0 bases, the J end by 6 bases, with 14 bases between. CDR3 sequence: CASSLARTEVQTQYF. The CDR3, as DNA: TGTGCCAGCAGCTTAGCGCGCACGGAGGTTCAGACCCAGTACTTC.

This chain uses TRBV5-6 with TRBJ1-2; D ambiguous. Germline CDR1 is SGHDT and CDR2 is YYEEEE. The CDR3 contains 12 residues. V lost 0 bases and J 7 bases, leaving 7 bases between the germline ends. Here the CDR3 DNA reads TGTGCCAGCAGCTTGGGGGTCCCTGGCTACACCTTC. Translated: CASSLGVPGYTF. The variable domain in full, with the rest retrieved from reference TRBV5-6 and TRBJ1-2, is DAGVTQSPTHLIKTRGQQVTLRCSPKSGHDTVSWYQQALGQGPQFIFQYYEEEERQRGNFPDRFSGHQFPNYSSELNVNALLLGDSALYLCASSLGVPGYTFGSGTRLTVV.